This T cell receptor (beta chain) was sequenced in a study of T cells in Graves' hyperthyroidism and ophthalmopathy. As for the study in general: It was at initial diagnosis, before any treatment, that peripheral blood was collected.

Germline V lookup: CDR1 LNHDA, CDR2 SQIVND (reference sequence). With V trimmed by 7 bases and J by 4 bases, 15 bases remained unmatched. The CDR3 loop spans 17 amino acids. Using RNA transcripts as the source, TCR beta CDR3 regions were amplified. A set of HTBI primers served as the primers for a first-round RT-PCR of the TCR CDR3. From the multiplex PCR reads, TCRdb called clonotypes with MiXCR, one entry per CDR3 protein. The sample has about 400,000 distinct CDR3 sequences; roughly 15% are singletons. The receptor was derived from a woman aged 55-69 years with Graves' ophthalmopathy. The genes are TRBV19 and TRBJ2-3; 9 nucleotides match TRBD1. Source material: blood. In nucleotides, the CDR3 is TGTGCCAGTACCCAAGTGTGGTACAGGGGGCGTTCAGATACGCAGTATTTT. This codes for CASTQVWYRGRSDTQYF.